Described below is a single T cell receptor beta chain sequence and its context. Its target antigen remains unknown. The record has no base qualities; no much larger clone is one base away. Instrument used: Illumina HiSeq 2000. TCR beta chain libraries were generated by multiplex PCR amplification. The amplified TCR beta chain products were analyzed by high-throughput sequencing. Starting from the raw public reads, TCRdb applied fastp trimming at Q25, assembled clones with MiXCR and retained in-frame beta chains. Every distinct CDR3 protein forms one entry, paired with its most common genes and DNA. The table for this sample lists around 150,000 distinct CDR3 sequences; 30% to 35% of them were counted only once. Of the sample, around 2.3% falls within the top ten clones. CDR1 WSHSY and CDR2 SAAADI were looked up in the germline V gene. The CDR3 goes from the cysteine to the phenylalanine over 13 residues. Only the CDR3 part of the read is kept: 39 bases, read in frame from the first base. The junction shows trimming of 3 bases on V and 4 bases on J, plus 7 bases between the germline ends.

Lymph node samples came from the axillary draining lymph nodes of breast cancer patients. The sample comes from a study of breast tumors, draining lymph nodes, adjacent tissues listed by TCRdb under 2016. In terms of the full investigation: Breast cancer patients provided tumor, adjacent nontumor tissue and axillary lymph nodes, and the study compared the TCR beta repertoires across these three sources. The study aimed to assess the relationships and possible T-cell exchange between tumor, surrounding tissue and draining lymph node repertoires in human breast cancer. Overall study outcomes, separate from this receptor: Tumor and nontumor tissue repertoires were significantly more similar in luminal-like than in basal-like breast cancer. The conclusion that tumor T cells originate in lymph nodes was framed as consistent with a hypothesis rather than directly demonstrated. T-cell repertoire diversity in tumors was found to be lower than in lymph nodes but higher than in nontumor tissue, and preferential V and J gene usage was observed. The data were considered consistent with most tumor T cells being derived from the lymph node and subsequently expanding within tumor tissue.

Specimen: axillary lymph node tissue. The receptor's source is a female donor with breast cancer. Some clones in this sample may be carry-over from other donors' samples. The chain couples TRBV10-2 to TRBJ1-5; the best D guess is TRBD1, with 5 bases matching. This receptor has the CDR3 CASSDRENQPQHF. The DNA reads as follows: TGCGCCAGCAGTGACAGGGAGAATCAGCCCCAGCATTTT.